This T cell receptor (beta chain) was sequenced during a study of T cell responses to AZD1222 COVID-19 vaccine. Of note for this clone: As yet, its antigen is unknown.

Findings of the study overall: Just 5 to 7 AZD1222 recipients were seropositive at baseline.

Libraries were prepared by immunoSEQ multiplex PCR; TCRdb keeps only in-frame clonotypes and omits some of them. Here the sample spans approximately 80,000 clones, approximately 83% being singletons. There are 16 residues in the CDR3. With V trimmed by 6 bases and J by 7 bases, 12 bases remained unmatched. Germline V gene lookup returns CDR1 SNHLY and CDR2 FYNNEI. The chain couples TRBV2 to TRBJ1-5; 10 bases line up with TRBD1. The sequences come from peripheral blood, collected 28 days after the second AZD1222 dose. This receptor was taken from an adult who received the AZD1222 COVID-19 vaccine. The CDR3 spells CASRARTGGLGQPQHF. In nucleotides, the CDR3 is TGTGCCAGCAGGGCCCGGACAGGGGGACTCGGACAGCCCCAGCATTTT.